This T cell receptor (beta chain) was sequenced for a study of identical twins. Study conclusions and caveats: In zero-insertion analyses, partial confounding could arise from invariant MAIT and iNKT cells.

As regards this clonotype: Its antigen is not identified.

One entry per CDR3 protein results from TCRdb running MiXCR on the 5' RACE reads. The data hold some 600,000 distinct CDR3 sequences, with under 8.5% observed a single time. The germline CDR1 and CDR2 sequences are SQVTM and ANQGSEA. This CDR3 comprises 12 residues. V shed 8 bases and J shed 7 bases, with 15 bases lying between them. These data were likewise used in another study, on yellow fever vaccine responses in identical twins.

V and J are TRBV29-1 and TRBJ2-1, with D perhaps TRBD1 (5 bases). The sequenced sample was PBMCs. This TCR derives from a woman under 30 in good health. The CDR3 sequence: CSQATDRNEQFF. CDR3 nucleotide sequence: TGCAGCCAAGCGACAGATCGGAATGAGCAGTTCTTC.